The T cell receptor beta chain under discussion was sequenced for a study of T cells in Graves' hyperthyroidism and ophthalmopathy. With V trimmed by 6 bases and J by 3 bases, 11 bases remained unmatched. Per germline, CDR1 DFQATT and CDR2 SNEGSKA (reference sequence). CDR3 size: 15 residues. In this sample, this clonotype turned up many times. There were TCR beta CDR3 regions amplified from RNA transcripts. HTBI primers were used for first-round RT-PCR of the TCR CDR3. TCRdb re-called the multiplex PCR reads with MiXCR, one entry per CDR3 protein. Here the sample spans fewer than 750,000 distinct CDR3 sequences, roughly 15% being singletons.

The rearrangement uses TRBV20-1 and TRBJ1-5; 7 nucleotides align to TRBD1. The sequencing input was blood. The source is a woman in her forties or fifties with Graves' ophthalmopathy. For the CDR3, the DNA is TGCAGTGCCTCATTAGGGACAGAACCCAATCAGCCCCAGCATTTT. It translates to CSASLGTEPNQPQHF.